What follows are 26 T cell receptor beta chains derived from one specimen sequenced in a study of T cell changes during pregnancy in multiple sclerosis. The data were produced by immunoSEQ multiplex PCR, yet TCRdb's version contains in-frame clones alone and is incomplete. Of about 41,000 clones in the sample, 89% were seen once. The sample in question was CD4+ T cells from peripheral blood mononuclear cells, obtained in the first trimester of pregnancy. The source of these receptors is a female donor with multiple sclerosis, enrolled in a pregnancy study.

The chain employs TRBV12-5 and TRBJ1-2, with 8 bases that match TRBD1. Germline CDR1 and CDR2: LGHNT and FRNRAP. This CDR3 has 15 residues. The J segment lost 9 bases and the V segment lost 4 bases, leaving 13 bases of the junction unmatched. Here the CDR3 DNA reads TGTGCTAGTGGTTCGGAGACAGGGGCCCCCCTGCGCTACACCTTC. It specifies CASGSETGAPLRYTF.

The chain combines TRBV5-1 with TRBJ2-3; D gene unclear. Germline CDR1 reads SGHRS; CDR2 reads YFSETQ. The CDR3 is 15 amino acids. V dropped 0 bases and J dropped 2 bases, with 10 bases sitting between them. The CDR3 DNA is TGCGCCAGCAGCTTGGTTGGGCAGTTCACAGATACGCAGTATTTT. Protein sequence: CASSLVGQFTDTQYF.

The V gene is TRBV27, the J gene TRBJ2-7; TRBD1 matches 9 bases. Trimming at V came to 8 bases and at J to 4 bases, leaving 9 bases not matched to a gene. Germline V lookup: CDR1 MNHEY, CDR2 SMNVEV (reference sequence). CDR3 length: 14 amino acids. The DNA of the CDR3 is TGTGCCAGCGTTAGGACAGGGGCAATGTACGAGCAGTACTTC. It specifies CASVRTGAMYEQYF.

The chain joins TRBV4-3 to TRBJ1-6, with 8 bases fitting TRBD1. The CDR3 is 14 amino acids. The junction had 4 bases not matched to a gene; V was cut back by 3 bases and J by 9 bases. CDR1 is LGHNA, CDR2 YSLEER, per germline. For the CDR3, the DNA is TGCGCCAGCAGCCAGGGACAGGAGTTTTCACCCCTCCACTTT. Amino acids: CASSQGQEFSPLHF.

The chain links TRBV5-5 to TRBJ1-3, with TRBD1 identical over 7 bases. Unmatched junction bases numbered 5, after V lost 0 bases and J lost 2 bases. Germline CDR1 SGHKS, CDR2 YYEKEE (reference sequence). The CDR3 spans 16 residues. The CDR3 protein is CASSLVVDRAGNTIYF. For the CDR3, the DNA is TGTGCCAGCAGCTTGGTTGTAGACAGGGCTGGAAACACCATATATTTT.

V is TRBV5-1 and J is TRBJ1-2; 8 bases are shared with TRBD1. Germline V CDR1 and CDR2: SGHRS, YFSETQ. V shed 1 base and J 7 bases; nucleotides not matched to a gene: 6. The CDR3 runs 14 residues. In DNA, the CDR3 is TGCGCCAGCAGCTTGCGGACAGGGTCGGCTGGCTACACCTTC. Protein product: CASSLRTGSAGYTF.

The gene calls are TRBV7-6 and TRBJ1-3; D call uncertain. This CDR3 region has 12 residues. The germline V and J ends were trimmed by 7 bases and 1 base, with 5 bases remaining between them. CDR1 is SGHVS and CDR2 is FNYEAQ in the germline V gene. The CDR3 is CASTRSGNTIYF. CDR3 coding DNA: TGTGCCAGCACCAGGTCTGGAAACACCATATATTTT.

The table lists this clone with a count of one. V is TRBV7-9 and J is TRBJ2-1; 10 nucleotides match TRBD1. Germline CDR1 SEHNR, CDR2 FQNEAQ (reference sequence). V lost 5 bases, J lost 9 bases, and 7 bases stayed unmatched. The CDR3 sequence is 14 residues long. CDR3 protein: CASSLSGQGGEQFF. The DNA for the CDR3 is TGTGCCAGCAGCCTAAGTGGACAGGGGGGTGAGCAGTTCTTC.

The rearrangement joins TRBV9 to TRBJ1-1; weak D call: TRBD1 (5 bases). V lost 0 bases, J lost 0 bases, and 12 bases lay in between. CDR3 length: 16 amino acids. Germline V gene sequence: CDR1 SGDLS, CDR2 YYNGEE. Here the CDR3 reads CASSVGVGLLNTEAFF. The CDR3 DNA is TGTGCCAGCAGCGTAGGGGTGGGACTCCTGAACACTGAAGCTTTCTTT.

This sequence joins TRBV5-5 and TRBJ2-2; 7 positions agree with TRBD2. Germline assignment: CDR1 SGHKS and CDR2 YYEKEE (reference sequence). The CDR3 spans 14 residues. V lost 2 bases to trimming and J lost 5 bases; unmatched junction nucleotides: 3. CDR3: CASSLTSVTGELFF. CDR3 bases: TGTGCCAGCAGCTTAACTAGCGTAACCGGGGAGCTGTTTTTT.

J is TRBJ2-1 and V is TRBV11-2; maybe TRBD2 (6 bases). Deletions cut 5 bases from V and 3 bases from J, with 11 bases between. CDR3 size: 14 residues. The V gene's germline CDR1 is SGHAT and CDR2 FQNNGV. For the CDR3, the DNA is TGTGCCAGCAGCGTAGGAGCGGGCTACAATGAGCAGTTCTTC. Translation gives CASSVGAGYNEQFF.

The chain combines TRBV18 with TRBJ1-5, with TRBD1 identical over 7 bases. The CDR3 sequence is 13 residues long. After removal of 5 bases from V and 4 bases from J, the junction contained 2 bases not matched to a gene. Germline values: CDR1 KGHSH, CDR2 LQKENI. The CDR3 nucleotides read TGTGCCAGCTCAGCAGGGGGGAATCAGCCCCAGCATTTT. The encoded protein is CASSAGGNQPQHF.

The chain combines TRBV19 with TRBJ1-1; 9 bases match TRBD1. CDR1 is LNHDA, CDR2 SQIVND, per germline (reference sequence). The CDR3 extends over 15 amino acids. The J segment lost 5 bases and the V segment lost 3 bases, leaving 7 bases of the junction unmatched. The CDR3 sequence: CASSIPGQGGTEAFF. For the CDR3, the DNA is TGTGCCAGTAGTATCCCGGGACAGGGTGGGACTGAAGCTTTCTTT.

The chain carries TRBV5-8 and TRBJ2-1, with D hard to call. Trimming stripped 4 bases from V and 12 bases from J, with 11 bases between. This CDR3 contains 11 residues. Germline CDR1 and CDR2: SGHTS and YDEGEE. CDR3 coding DNA: TGTGCCAGCAGCCCACACGGGTGGCAGTTCTTC. Its translation is CASSPHGWQFF.

V is TRBV19 and J is TRBJ2-7; 8 nucleotides line up with TRBD1. The CDR3 is made up of 15 amino acids. Germline CDR1 and CDR2: LNHDA and SQIVND (reference sequence). Trimming removed 3 bases from V and 3 bases from J; junction bases left unmatched: 7. CDR3 coding DNA: TGTGCCAGTAGTATTATGCCGGACAGGGTCTACGAGCAGTACTTC. Residues: CASSIMPDRVYEQYF.

This clone was seen just once. This sequence joins TRBV25-1 and TRBJ2-7; 8 nucleotides match TRBD1. The CDR3 is 14 amino acids. V lost 1 base to trimming and J lost 4 bases; unmatched junction nucleotides: 3. Per germline, CDR1 MGHDK and CDR2 SYGVNS. In nucleotides, the CDR3 is TGTGCCAGCAGTGAATCTACAGGGGGGTACGAGCAGTACTTC. This codes for CASSESTGGYEQYF.

The chain links TRBV6-5 to TRBJ1-2; 9 bases are a match to TRBD1. V dropped 5 bases and J dropped 3; count of bases not matched to a gene: 4. The CDR3 covers 14 residues. Germline V gene data show CDR1 as MNHEY and CDR2 as SVGAGI. CDR3 in DNA: TGTGCCAGCAGTCGCACAGGGGGCTACTATGGCTACACCTTC. Translated: CASSRTGGYYGYTF.

V is TRBV7-3 and J is TRBJ2-2; TRBD2 agrees at 8 bases. Germline V CDR1 and CDR2: SGHTA, FQGTGA. The J segment lost 8 bases and the V segment lost 1 base, leaving 6 bases of the junction unmatched. This CDR3 is 15 amino acids long. As DNA, the CDR3 is TGTGCCAGCAGCTTAAAGCCAGCGGGAGTAGGGGAGCTGTTTTTT. This translates into CASSLKPAGVGELFF.

This sequence joins TRBV7-2 and TRBJ2-7; 8 bases are shared with TRBD1. CDR3 length equals 15 residues. Per the germline V gene, CDR1 is SGHTA and CDR2 is FQGNSA. The junction had 6 bases not matched to a gene; V was cut back by 5 bases and J by 0 bases. CDR3 bases: TGTGCCAGCAGCCCCCGACAGGGGAACTCCTACGAGCAGTACTTC. Translation: CASSPRQGNSYEQYF.

This chain joins TRBV5-1 and TRBJ1-6, with a weak D call TRBD1 (5 bases). Germline assignment: CDR1 SGHRS and CDR2 YFSETQ. The CDR3 spans 16 residues. V dropped 4 bases and J dropped 6 bases, with 17 bases sitting between them. The CDR3 DNA reads TGCGCCAGCAGCCGCGGGGGGATCCTACCTAATTCACCCCTCCACTTT. Amino acid sequence: CASSRGGILPNSPLHF.

This clone was observed a single time. A junction end diverges from the germline sequence, so it may reflect a read error. This sequence joins TRBV23-1 and TRBJ2-2, with 8 bases aligning to TRBD1. Being an ORF, TRBV23-1 has a function that is uncertain. This CDR3 contains 20 residues. This CDR3 reads CASSQSIKSTGQANTGELFF. CDR3 coding DNA: TGCGCCAGCAGTCAATCAATTAAATCCACGGGACAGGCTAACACCGGGGAGCTCTTTTTT.

This chain joins TRBV27 and TRBJ2-7, with 8 bases fitting TRBD1. Germline CDR1 MNHEY, CDR2 SMNVEV (reference sequence). The CDR3 is 14 amino acids. Losses at the gene ends were 1 base for V and 4 bases for J; bases not matched to a gene: 3. The CDR3 nucleotides are TGTGCCAGCAGTTTATGGGGACAGGTGTACGAGCAGTACTTC. Amino acids: CASSLWGQVYEQYF.

The V call is TRBV5-1, the J call TRBJ1-1; TRBD1 matches 8 bases. Trimming cost V 0 bases and J 1 base; bases outside gene matches: 2. This CDR3 is built from 15 residues. Germline V gene data show CDR1 as SGHRS and CDR2 as YFSETQ. The CDR3 DNA reads as TGCGCCAGCAGCTTGGATGGACAGGGGAACACTGAAGCTTTCTTT. Translated, it gives CASSLDGQGNTEAFF. The variable domain in full, completed from reference TRBV5-1 and TRBJ1-1, reads KAGVTQTPRYLIKTRGQQVTLSCSPISGHRSVSWYQQTPGQGLQFLFEYFSETQRNKGNFPGRFSGRQFSNSRSEMNVSTLELGDSALYLCASSLDGQGNTEAFFGQGTRLTVV.

The CDR3 DNA follows: TGTGCCAGCAGTGAGGGACAGGGGACATACACAGATACGCAGTATTTT. Translation gives CASSEGQGTYTDTQYF. This chain links TRBV6-1 with TRBJ2-3; 10 nucleotides match TRBD1. Germline V gene lookup returns CDR1 MNHNS and CDR2 SASEGT. Trimming took 3 bases from V and 2 from J; bases not matched to a gene: 5. The CDR3 is made up of 16 amino acids.

The J gene is TRBJ2-1, the V gene TRBV7-2; a weak D match, TRBD2 (6 bases). V shed 0 bases and J shed 8 bases, with 11 bases lying between them. This CDR3 has 14 amino acids. Germline CDR1 is SGHTA and CDR2 is FQGNSA. CDR3 amino acids: CASSLARGTHEQFF. For the CDR3, the DNA is TGTGCCAGCAGCTTAGCTCGCGGGACGCATGAGCAGTTCTTC. Supplemented by reference TRBV7-2 and TRBJ2-1, the full variable domain reads GAGVSQSPSNKVTEKGKDVELRCDPISGHTALYWYRQSLGQGLEFLIYFQGNSAPDKSGLPSDRFSAERTGGSVSTLTIQRTQQEDSAVYLCASSLARGTHEQFFGPGTRLTVL.

The chain joins TRBV7-2 to TRBJ1-5; tentatively, D is TRBD1 (5 bases). Trimming removed 3 bases at V and 6 bases at J, with 9 bases between. Per the germline V gene, CDR1 is SGHTA and CDR2 is FQGNSA. This CDR3 comprises 13 residues. The CDR3 nucleotides are TGTGCCAGCAGCTTCCAGGGAGGTCAGCCCCAGCATTTT. It encodes CASSFQGGQPQHF.